What follows are 4 T cell receptor beta chains derived from one specimen sequenced in a study of blood T cell repertoires in COVID-19. Profiling relied on immunoSEQ multiplex PCR, and the TCRdb table lists in-frame clones only, not all of them. The data contain about 58,000 clones, less than 90% of them singletons. Source material: peripheral blood. These receptor sequences come from a woman aged 70 to 79 with active COVID-19.

The chain is built from TRBV27 and TRBJ1-1; tentative D call: TRBD1 (5 bases). The germline V and J ends were trimmed by 1 base and 8 bases, with 11 bases remaining between them. The germline gives CDR1 MNHEY, CDR2 SMNVEV (reference sequence). The CDR3 totals 13 residues. CDR3 loop: CASSLFRGREAFF. The CDR3 DNA sequence: TGTGCCAGCAGTTTATTTCGGGGGAGGGAAGCTTTCTTT.

The chain joins TRBV11-2 to TRBJ2-5; D call uncertain. The CDR3 has 15 residues. V dropped 5 bases and J dropped 1 base, with 14 bases sitting between them. From germline, CDR1 is SGHAT and CDR2 FQNNGV. In nucleotides, the CDR3 is TGTGCCAGCAGCCAACTGTTGCGTAGCCAAGAGACCCAGTACTTC. Translating gives CASSQLLRSQETQYF.

J is TRBJ2-7 and V is TRBV5-6; no clear D gene. V was trimmed by 2 bases and J by 4 bases, leaving 10 bases between them. This CDR3 is built from 13 residues. Germline V gene sequence: CDR1 SGHDT, CDR2 YYEEEE. The DNA of the CDR3 is TGTGCCAGCAGCTTACAAAACCTTTACGAGCAGTACTTC. This encodes CASSLQNLYEQYF.

V is TRBV7-3 and J is TRBJ2-1; the match to TRBD2 covers 9 bases. V dropped 5 bases and J dropped 6; count of bases not matched to a gene: 8. The CDR3 contains 15 residues. Germline V gene lookup returns CDR1 SGHTA and CDR2 FQGTGA. The CDR3 DNA is TGTGCCAGCAGCGCCACGACTAGCGGTGCCAATGAGCAGTTCTTC. Its protein is CASSATTSGANEQFF. Filled out from reference TRBV7-3 and TRBJ2-1, the complete variable domain reads GAGVSQTPSNKVTEKGKYVELRCDPISGHTALYWYRQSLGQGPEFLIYFQGTGAADDSGLPNDRFFAVRPEGSVSTLKIQRTERGDSAVYLCASSATTSGANEQFFGPGTRLTVL.